Listed below are T cell receptor beta chains from one sample, sequenced in a study of human T cells and chemical hapten exposure. TCRdb reprocessed the RACE reads via MiXCR and lists one record per CDR3 protein. Of tens of thousands of distinct CDR3 sequences listed, under 14% are singletons. Specimen: whole blood, collected in connection with sensitization to the hapten diphenylcyclopropenone (DPC). The receptors shown here come from a woman between 45 and 65 years old with alopecia areata. Some clones in this sample may be carry-over from other donors' samples. Both conserved end residues are part of each CDR3. D genes are given only for firm matches. The size of a clone is reported for some rows only, either as once, few or many, or as a class for expanded clones.

v_call,clone_size,d_call,j_call,cdr3_nt,cdr3_aa
TRBV6-2/TRBV6-3,few,TRBD1,TRBJ2-6,TGTGCCAGCACCCAGAGGGGGACAGGGACCTCTGGGGCCAACGTCCTGACTTTC,CASTQRGTGTSGANVLTF
TRBV5-8,many,TRBD1,TRBJ1-4,TGTGCCAGCAGCCCGCGGACAGGGAATATACTTGTGGAACTGTTTTTT,CASSPRTGNILVELFF
TRBV7-2,many,TRBD2,TRBJ2-1,TGTGCCAGCAGCGCTCCGGGACTAGCGGGAGGGAATGAGCAGTTCTTC,CASSAPGLAGGNEQFF
TRBV12-3/TRBV12-4,many,TRBD1,TRBJ1-5,TGTGCCAGCAGCCCAGGGGGGCCCCAGCATTTT,CASSPGGPQHF
TRBV30,NA,NA,TRBJ2-2,TGTGCCTGGAGTGTAGGAGGACATTTGAACACCGGGGAGCTGTTTTTT,CAWSVGGHLNTGELFF
TRBV7-3,many,TRBD1,TRBJ2-3,TGTGCCAGCAGCTTGATCTCCGGGGCCAGGGGGACAGATACGCAGTATTTT,CASSLISGARGTDTQYF
TRBV20-1,NA,NA,TRBJ2-7,TGCAGCGGCTTGGGGGGGACAAGGGCCTACGAGCAGTACTTC,CSGLGGTRAYEQYF
TRBV2,few,NA,TRBJ2-1,TGTGCCAGCAGTGAAATGCGGCTAGATGAGCAGTTCTTC,CASSEMRLDEQFF
TRBV20-1,many,NA,TRBJ1-6,TGCAGTGCTAGGTTTGTGGGTAATTCACCCCTCCACTTT,CSARFVGNSPLHF
TRBV25-1,many,NA,TRBJ2-1,TGTGCCAGCAGTTCAGCCGCCCCCAGCTCCTACAATGAGCAGTTCTTC,CASSSAAPSSYNEQFF
TRBV6-2/TRBV6-3,NA,NA,TRBJ2-3,TGTGCCAGCAGTCCTACTCAGGGGAATTTTAAGTATTTT,CASSPTQGNFKYF
TRBV6-5,many,TRBD1,TRBJ2-4,TGTGCCACCGTGGGACAGTCAAAAAACATTCAGTACTTC,CATVGQSKNIQYF
TRBV20-1,few,NA,TRBJ1-1,TGCAGTGCCCACGACATGGCTCTAACTGGGGCTTTCTTT,CSAHDMALTGAFF
TRBV7-6,few,TRBD1,TRBJ2-7,TGTGCCAGCAGCCCCCACCCGGGACAGGACACCTACGAGCAGTACTTC,CASSPHPGQDTYEQYF
TRBV14,NA,NA,TRBJ2-1,TGTGCCAGCAGTCGGACAATCGTCAATGAGCAGTTCTTC,CASSRTIVNEQFF
TRBV7-2,many,TRBD1,TRBJ1-2,TGTGCCAGCAGCTTAGGCAGGGGGATCAACTATGGCTACACCTTC,CASSLGRGINYGYTF
TRBV29-1,NA,NA,TRBJ1-4,TGCAGCGCCAGACAGACAACTAATGAAAAACTGTTTTTT,CSARQTTNEKLFF
TRBV6-5,once,NA,TRBJ2-7,TGTGCCAGCAGTTACTCAGCGACAGTTGACGAGCAGTACTTC,CASSYSATVDEQYF
TRBV13,many,NA,TRBJ1-1,TGTGCCAGCAGCTTACGCCGGGCCGAAGCTTTCTTT,CASSLRRAEAFF
TRBV20-1,few,TRBD1,TRBJ2-2,TGCAGTGCGAGGGCAGGGGGCTTATCGAACACCGGGGAGCTGTTTTTT,CSARAGGLSNTGELFF